This TCR beta chain is from a study of blood T cell repertoires in COVID-19. CDR3 length equals 14 residues. Germline lookup yields CDR1 SGHAT and CDR2 FQNNGV. V was shortened by 5 bases and J by 2 bases, with 10 bases between the two germline ends. Participants were aged about 18 to 100 years from roughly 25 US areas. Authors' analysis steps: Amplified reference gene primers provided the basis for estimating nucleated cell counts. The protocol was immunoSEQ multiplex PCR, while the TCRdb copy is restricted to in-frame clones and leaves out a portion. D and trimming come from the DNA, and the V and J calls and clone size come from that table. The repertoire holds approximately 220,000 clones, approximately 92% seen once, with 3% to 3.5% in the top ten.

The sequencing input was PBMCs or T cells enriched from blood (not recorded which). The chain joins TRBV11-2 to TRBJ1-5; a weak D match, TRBD1 (5 bases). This sequence was found in a woman in her late teens or twenties in a cohort exposed to, infected with or recovered from COVID-19 (not recorded which). DNA for the CDR3: TGTGCCAGCAGCCCGTCACAGGGCAATCAGCCCCAGCATTTT. It yields the protein CASSPSQGNQPQHF.